This T cell receptor beta chain was recorded in a study of OX40 agonist ivuxolimab in advanced cancers. General study findings and limits: In CD8+ T cells, expanded clones were on average more numerous than in CD4+.

With V trimmed by 5 bases and J by 4 bases, 5 bases remained unmatched. The CDR3 spans 16 residues. In germline, CDR1 is LNHDA, CDR2 SQIVND (reference sequence). Clones were read by immunoSEQ multiplex PCR, and TCRdb kept only the in-frame ones, dropping some. The sample yields tens of thousands of clones, over 80% seen once. With baseline, cycle 4 day 1, and cycle 7 day 1 as timepoints, blood was sampled. About this clone itself: Antigen unknown.

Sample: CD4+ or CD8+ T cells sorted from blood, taken in a trial of the OX40 agonist ivuxolimab. J is TRBJ2-1 and V is TRBV19, with 13 bases identical to TRBD2. This receptor was taken from an adult with an advanced solid tumor such as melanoma, head and neck, liver or kidney cancer. In DNA, the CDR3 is TGTGCCAGTAGTGGAGGGACTAGCGGGGATTACAATGAGCAGTTCTTC. This sequence encodes CASSGGTSGDYNEQFF.